The next 21 T cell receptor beta chains were all read from a single sample in a study of T cells in women clearing cervical HPV infection. Some clones are missing from TCRdb's copy, which holds only in-frame ones; the method was immunoSEQ multiplex PCR. The sample table sets out 30,000 to 40,000 clones. The sequencing sample was made of blood buffy coat. These receptors originate from a woman between 18 and 75 years old with a cervical HPV16 infection that either progressed to CIN3+ or cleared (not recorded which).

Regarding this clone: The read ends 3 residues shy of where the CDR3 ends; the end is completed using the germline J gene. The chain has TRBV7-8 and TRBJ1-4; a possible D gene is TRBD1 (5 bases). Germline loops: CDR1 SGHVS, CDR2 FQNEAQ. The CDR3 length is 15 residues. The V gene lost 2 bases and the J gene lost 2 bases, with 9 bases spanning the gap. CDR3 sequence: CASSLRGNTNEKLFF. Partial CDR3 DNA: TGTGCCAGCAGCTTACGGGGGAACACTAATGAAAAA.

Turning to this clone: The CDR3 end lies 3 residues beyond the end of the read and is filled in from the germline J gene. The gene calls are TRBV14 and TRBJ2-7, with TRBD2 matching 9 bases. The CDR3 length is 13 residues. CDR1 SGHDN and CDR2 FVKESK come from the germline V gene. V lost 3 bases and J lost 6; bases outside the gene matches: 3. CDR3 bases read: TGTGCCAGCAGCCAGGGACTAGCTACCGAG. This sequence encodes CASSQGLATE. The full-length CDR3 reads as CASSQGLATEQYF.

As regards this clone: The read halts 3 residues ahead of the CDR3 end, with the missing end drawn from the germline J gene. J is TRBJ2-3 and V is TRBV5-4; tentatively, D is TRBD1 (6 bases). The CDR3 spans 15 residues. CDR1 and CDR2 (germline): SGHNT, YYREEE (reference sequence). CDR3 bases read: TGTGCCAGCAGCGCCTCACTCCCGGGACAAGAGACG. It yields the protein CASSASLPGQET. The complete CDR3 sequence is CASSASLPGQETQYF.

Remarks on this clone: Read data end 3 residues before the CDR3 end; the end is taken from the germline J gene. The rearrangement links TRBV5-1 to TRBJ1-4; maybe TRBD1 (5 bases). The V end lost 4 bases, the J end lost 7 bases, and 17 bases lay between the germline ends. There are 15 residues in the CDR3. Germline lookup yields CDR1 SGHRS and CDR2 YFSETQ. The CDR3 DNA, read in part, is TGCGCCAGCAGCCCCCAGACAGTTCGACCTGAAAAA. This codes for CASSPQTVRPEK. The entire CDR3 protein is CASSPQTVRPEKLFF.

As concerns this clone: The read ends 3 residues shy of where the CDR3 ends; the end is completed using the germline J gene. The rearrangement joins TRBV7-3 to TRBJ2-5; 8 bases map to TRBD2. V shed 2 bases and J 5 bases; nucleotides not matched to a gene: 13. The CDR3 is 17 residues long. Germline V CDR1 and CDR2: SGHTA, FQGTGA. Here the CDR3 reads CASSLGSGGSAMETQYF. CDR3 DNA, as far as it was read: TGTGCCAGCAGCTTAGGGTCGGGGGGGTCGGCGATGGAGACC.

Notes on this clone: The read terminates 3 residues ahead of where the CDR3 ends, so the germline J gene completes it. The chain links TRBV12-3 or TRBV12-4 to TRBJ2-1; 8 bases are shared with TRBD1. Trimming cost V 3 bases and J 7 bases; bases outside gene matches: 11. The CDR3 consists of 16 residues. The part of the CDR3 DNA that was read is TGTGCCAGCAGTTTCCAAACCGGGACAGGCTTAAATGAG. Protein product: CASSFQTGTGLNE. Given in full, the CDR3 is CASSFQTGTGLNEQFF.

As concerns this clone: The read comes to an end 3 residues before the CDR3 does, leaving the germline J gene to fill in the end. The chain links TRBV30 to TRBJ2-7, with 8 bases identical to TRBD2. Germline V lookup: CDR1 GTSNPN, CDR2 SVGIG (reference sequence). Germline trimming cut 0 bases from V and 2 bases from J; bases unmatched to any gene: 3. CDR3 size: 14 residues. The CDR3 bases that were read are TGTGCCTGGAGTGTAAGCGGGGGTACCTACGAG. Encoded protein: CAWSVSGGTYE. In full, the CDR3 reads CAWSVSGGTYEQYF.

In the case of this clone: The DNA ends 3 residues before the CDR3 does, and the rest of the CDR3 is filled in from the germline J gene. The V gene is TRBV25-1, the J gene TRBJ1-1, with D unresolved. CDR3 size: 14 residues. Trimming stripped 3 bases from V and 3 bases from J, with 11 bases between. From germline, CDR1 is MGHDK and CDR2 SYGVNS. The DNA read from the CDR3 is TGTGCCAGCAGTGACGAGGGCGGGTACACTGAA. It translates to CASSDEGGYTE. The complete CDR3 protein is CASSDEGGYTEAFF.

About this clone itself: With the read ending 3 residues before the CDR3 end, the germline J gene is used to fill in that end. The chain carries TRBV13 and TRBJ1-4, with D perhaps TRBD1 (6 bases). This CDR3 contains 16 residues. The V end was cut by 5 bases, the J end by 7 bases, with 20 bases between. The germline CDR1 and CDR2 sequences are PRHDT and FYEKMQ (reference sequence). The CDR3 bases that were read are TGTGCCAGCAGCCCCGACGGGGGGGCGCGGGGTGAAAAA. It codes for CASSPDGGARGEK. The entire CDR3 sequence reads CASSPDGGARGEKLFF.

A remark on this clone: With the read ending 3 residues before the CDR3 end, the germline J gene is used to fill in that end. J is TRBJ2-4 and V is TRBV7-2, with 8 bases identical to TRBD1. Trimming at V came to 4 bases and at J to 0 bases, leaving 2 bases not matched to a gene. Germline V lookup: CDR1 SGHTA, CDR2 FQGNSA. The CDR3 has 15 residues. The CDR3 here is CASSSGQVAKNIQYF. Incomplete CDR3 DNA: TGTGCCAGCAGCTCGGGACAGGTAGCCAAAAACATT.

Worth noting for this clone: Read coverage stops 3 residues before the CDR3 terminus; the germline J gene supplies the remainder. The V and J genes are TRBV19 and TRBJ1-5; 7 bases are a match to TRBD1. With V trimmed by 2 bases and J by 5 bases, 6 bases remained unmatched. The CDR3 length is 15 residues. Germline V gives CDR1 LNHDA, CDR2 SQIVND (reference sequence). This CDR3 is CASSIRRDRDQPQHF. CDR3 DNA, as far as it was read: TGTGCCAGTAGTATAAGGCGGGACAGAGATCAGCCC.

About this clone: The sequenced fragment ends 3 residues before the CDR3 boundary, so the rest is inferred from the germline J gene. This chain connects TRBV19 to TRBJ2-4; no reliable D call. There are 16 residues in the CDR3. CDR1 LNHDA and CDR2 SQIVND come from the germline V gene (reference sequence). CDR3 DNA, as far as it was read: TGTGCCAGTAGTATAGATCAAAGGGCCCTTGGGTATGGT. Translating gives CASSIDQRALGYG. The complete CDR3 sequence is CASSIDQRALGYGQYF.

The CDR3 bases that were read are TGTGCCAGCAGCTTAAGGGTGGGTCCCCCCACAGATACG. It encodes CASSLRVGPPTDT. Given in full, the CDR3 is CASSLRVGPPTDTQYF. This sequence joins TRBV7-8 and TRBJ2-3, with D hard to call. Read data end 3 residues before the CDR3 end; the end is taken from the germline J gene. Trimming shortened V by 2 bases and J by 2 bases, and 14 bases separated the two germline ends. Germline assignment: CDR1 SGHVS and CDR2 FQNEAQ. The CDR3 runs to 16 residues. The whole variable domain, filled in from reference TRBV7-8 and TRBJ2-3, reads GAGVSQSPRYKVAKRGQDVALRCDPISGHVSLFWYQQALGQGPEFLTYFQNEAQLDKSGLPSDRFFAERPEGSVSTLKIQRTQQEDSAVYLCASSLRVGPPTDTQYFGPGTRLTVL.

Remarks on this clone: The read terminates 3 residues ahead of where the CDR3 ends, so the germline J gene completes it. The chain combines TRBV7-2 with TRBJ2-2; D might be TRBD2 (6 bases). CDR1 is SGHTA and CDR2 is FQGNSA in the germline V gene. This CDR3 is 14 amino acids long. The V end was cut by 4 bases, the J end by 2 bases, with 8 bases between. The CDR3 reads CASSSLANTGELFF. Incomplete CDR3 DNA: TGTGCCAGCAGCTCACTAGCTAACACCGGGGAG.

In the case of this clone: The read terminates 3 residues before the CDR3 end, so the remaining end is supplied by the germline J gene. The chain joins TRBV18 to TRBJ1-2, with 8 nucleotides matching TRBD1. Germline V gene data show CDR1 as KGHSH and CDR2 as LQKENI. The CDR3 contains 16 residues. The CDR3 DNA, read in part, is TGTGCCAGCTCACCACCGCGAGGACAGGGTTACTACGGG. Its translation: CASSPPRGQGYYG. The entire CDR3 sequence reads CASSPPRGQGYYGYTF.

With regard to this clone: Coverage ceases 3 residues before the CDR3 finishes, and the germline J gene fills in the end. V gene TRBV19 combines with J gene TRBJ1-5; D gene uncertain. CDR1 is LNHDA and CDR2 is SQIVND in the germline V gene (reference sequence). The ends were cut back, 4 bases at V and 2 bases at J, with 18 bases in the middle. The CDR3 is 17 residues long. The CDR3 DNA, read in part, is TGTGCCAGTAGTAAAAGAGGCGGGGAACCCCGCAATCAGCCC. Amino acid sequence: CASSKRGGEPRNQP. The complete CDR3 sequence is CASSKRGGEPRNQPQHF.

With regard to this clone: The read terminates 3 residues ahead of where the CDR3 ends, so the germline J gene completes it. The V and J genes are TRBV20-1 and TRBJ2-1, with 7 nucleotides matching TRBD2. Germline loops: CDR1 DFQATT, CDR2 SNEGSKA (reference sequence). The V gene end was trimmed by 6 bases and the J gene end by 0 bases; junction bases not matched to a gene: 8. CDR3 size: 15 residues. The part of the CDR3 DNA that was read is TGCAGTGCGAAGAAAGCGGGAAGCTCCTACAATGAG. Amino acid sequence: CSAKKAGSSYNE. The whole CDR3 reads CSAKKAGSSYNEQFF.

Of note for this clone: The missing CDR3 end, 3 residues past where the read stops, is filled in from the germline J gene. This rearrangement joins TRBV6-2 or TRBV6-3 to TRBJ1-6; 8 nucleotides line up with TRBD1. The germline V gene encodes CDR1 MNHEY and CDR2 SVGEGT. CDR3 length: 14 amino acids. Germline trimming cut 11 bases from V and 9 bases from J; bases unmatched to any gene: 12. CDR3 DNA, as far as it was read: TGTGCCGCCAAAGAACAGGGGGTCGCTTCACCC. It translates to CAAKEQGVASP. The CDR3 as a whole reads CAAKEQGVASPLHF.

As for this clone: The read ends 3 residues shy of where the CDR3 ends; the end is completed using the germline J gene. The chain links TRBV6-2 or TRBV6-3 to TRBJ2-3; D call uncertain. Per the germline V gene, CDR1 is MNHEY and CDR2 is SVGEGT. V lost 2 bases to trimming and J lost 5 bases, with 17 bases between them. The CDR3 covers 16 residues. CDR3 amino acids: CASSYTQKKTLDTQYF. CDR3 DNA, as far as it was read: TGTGCCAGCAGTTACACACAGAAGAAGACCCTAGATACG.

Notes on this clone: The CDR3 end lies 3 residues beyond the end of the read and is filled in from the germline J gene. This rearrangement joins TRBV20-1 to TRBJ1-2; 7 bases agree with TRBD1. Germline-derived CDR1 and CDR2 are DFQATT and SNEGSKA (reference sequence). CDR3 length: 13 residues. Trimming cost V 2 bases and J 6 bases; bases outside gene matches: 6. CDR3 in amino acids: CSARPQGENGYTF. The covered CDR3 bases are TGCAGTGCTAGACCCCAGGGGGAAAATGGC.

As regards this clone: The read finishes 3 residues shy of the CDR3 end, and the germline J gene is used to complete it. V and J are TRBV7-2 and TRBJ2-1; possible D gene TRBD1, 6 bases. This CDR3 spans 14 amino acids. V lost 4 bases, J lost 1 base, and 8 bases lay in between. Germline assignment: CDR1 SGHTA and CDR2 FQGNSA. CDR3 residues: CASSSGQSYNEQFF. The CDR3 bases that were read are TGTGCCAGCAGCTCAGGACAGTCCTACAATGAG.